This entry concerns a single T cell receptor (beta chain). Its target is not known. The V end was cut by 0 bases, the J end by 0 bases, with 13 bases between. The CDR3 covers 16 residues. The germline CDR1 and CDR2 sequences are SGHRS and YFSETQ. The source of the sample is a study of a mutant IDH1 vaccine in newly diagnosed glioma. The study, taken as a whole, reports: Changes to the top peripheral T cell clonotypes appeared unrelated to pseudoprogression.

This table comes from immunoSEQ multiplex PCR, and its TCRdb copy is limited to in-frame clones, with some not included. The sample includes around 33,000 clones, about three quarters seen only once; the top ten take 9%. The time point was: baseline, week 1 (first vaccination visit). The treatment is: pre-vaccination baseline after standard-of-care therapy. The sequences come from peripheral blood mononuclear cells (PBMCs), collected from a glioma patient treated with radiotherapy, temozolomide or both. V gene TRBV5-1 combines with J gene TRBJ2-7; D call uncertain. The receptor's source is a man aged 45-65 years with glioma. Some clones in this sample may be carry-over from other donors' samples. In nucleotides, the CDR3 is TGCGCCAGCAGCTTGGCCGATGGTGGCAGCTCCTACGAGCAGTACTTC. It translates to CASSLADGGSSYEQYF.